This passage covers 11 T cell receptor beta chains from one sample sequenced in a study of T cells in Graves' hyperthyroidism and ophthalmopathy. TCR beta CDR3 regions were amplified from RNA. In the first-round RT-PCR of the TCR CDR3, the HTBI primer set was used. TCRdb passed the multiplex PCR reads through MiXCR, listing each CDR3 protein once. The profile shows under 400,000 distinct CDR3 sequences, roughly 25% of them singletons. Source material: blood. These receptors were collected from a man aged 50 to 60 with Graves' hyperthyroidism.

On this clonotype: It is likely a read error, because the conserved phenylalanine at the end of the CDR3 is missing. CDR3 sequence (DNA): TGTGCCAGCAGCCCGACATCAGCGGGCTACGAGCAGTACCTC. The encoded protein is CASSPTSAGYEQYL. The chain uses TRBV3-1 and TRBJ2-7, with D tentatively TRBD2 (6 bases). The CDR3 is 14 residues long. With 4 bases removed from V and 3 bases from J, the gap between germline ends came to 13 bases. Per germline, CDR1 LGHDT and CDR2 YNNKEL (reference sequence).

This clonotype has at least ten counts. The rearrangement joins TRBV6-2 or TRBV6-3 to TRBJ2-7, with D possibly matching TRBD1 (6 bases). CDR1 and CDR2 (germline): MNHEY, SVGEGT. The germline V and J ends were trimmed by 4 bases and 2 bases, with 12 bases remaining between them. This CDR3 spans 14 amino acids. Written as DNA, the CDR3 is TGTGCCAGCAGTTCACCGGCAGGGGCCTACGAGCAGTACTTC. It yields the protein CASSSPAGAYEQYF.

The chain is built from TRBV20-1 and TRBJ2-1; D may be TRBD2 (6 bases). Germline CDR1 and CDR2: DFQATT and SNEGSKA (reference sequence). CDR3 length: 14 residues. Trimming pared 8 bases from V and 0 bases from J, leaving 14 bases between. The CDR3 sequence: CSCDSGSSYNEQFF. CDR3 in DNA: TGCAGTTGCGATAGCGGAAGCTCCTACAATGAGCAGTTCTTC.

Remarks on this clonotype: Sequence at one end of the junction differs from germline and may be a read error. CDR3 nucleotides: TGTGCCAGCAGCCGGGACTACTCCTACGAGCTGTACTTC. This codes for CASSRDYSYELYF. The chain couples TRBV3-1 to TRBJ2-7, with 7 bases identical to TRBD2. This CDR3 comprises 13 residues. Germline loops: CDR1 LGHDT, CDR2 YNNKEL (reference sequence).

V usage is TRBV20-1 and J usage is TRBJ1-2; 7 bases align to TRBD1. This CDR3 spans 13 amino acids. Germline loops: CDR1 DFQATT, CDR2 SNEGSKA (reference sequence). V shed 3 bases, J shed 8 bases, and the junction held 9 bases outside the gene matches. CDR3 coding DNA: TGCAGTGCTAGCGAGGACAGGACGGGAGGCTACACCTTC. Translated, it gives CSASEDRTGGYTF.

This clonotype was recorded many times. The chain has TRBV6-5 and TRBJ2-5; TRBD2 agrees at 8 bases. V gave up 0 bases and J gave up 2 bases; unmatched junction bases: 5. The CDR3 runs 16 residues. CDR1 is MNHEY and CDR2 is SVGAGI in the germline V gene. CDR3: CASSYSFTSGQETQYF. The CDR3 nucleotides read TGTGCCAGCAGTTACTCGTTTACTAGCGGTCAAGAGACCCAGTACTTC.

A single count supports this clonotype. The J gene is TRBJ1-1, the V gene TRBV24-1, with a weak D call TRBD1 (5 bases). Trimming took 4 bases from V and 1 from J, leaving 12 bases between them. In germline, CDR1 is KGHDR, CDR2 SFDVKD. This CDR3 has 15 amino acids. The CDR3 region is CATSDTRDPNTEAFF. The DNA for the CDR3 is TGTGCCACCAGTGACACCAGGGACCCGAACACTGAAGCTTTCTTT.

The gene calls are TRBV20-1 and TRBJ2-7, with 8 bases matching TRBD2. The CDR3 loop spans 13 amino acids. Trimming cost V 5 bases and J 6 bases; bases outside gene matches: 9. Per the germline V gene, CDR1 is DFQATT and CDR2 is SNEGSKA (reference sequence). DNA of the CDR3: TGCAGTGCTCACTCCGGACTAGCCGGCGAGCAGTACTTC. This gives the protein CSAHSGLAGEQYF.

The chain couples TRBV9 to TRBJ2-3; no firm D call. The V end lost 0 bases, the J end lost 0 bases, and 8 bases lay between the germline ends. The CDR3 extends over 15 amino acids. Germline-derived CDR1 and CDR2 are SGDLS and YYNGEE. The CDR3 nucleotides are TGTGCCAGCAGCGTAGACTCGTTGAGCACAGATACGCAGTATTTT. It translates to CASSVDSLSTDTQYF. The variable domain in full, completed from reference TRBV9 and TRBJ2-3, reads DSGVTQTPKHLITATGQRVTLRCSPRSGDLSVYWYQQSLDQGLQFLIQYYNGEERAKGNILERFSAQQFPDLHSELNLSSLELGDSALYFCASSVDSLSTDTQYFGPGTRLTVL.

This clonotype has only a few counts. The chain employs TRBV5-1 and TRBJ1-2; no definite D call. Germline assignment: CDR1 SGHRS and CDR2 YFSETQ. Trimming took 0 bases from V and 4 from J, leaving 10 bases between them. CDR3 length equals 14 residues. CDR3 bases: TGCGCCAGCAGCTTGGATCAGAATTTCTATGGCTACACCTTC. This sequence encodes CASSLDQNFYGYTF.

CDR3 protein: CSARSLESRYEQFF. The CDR3 nucleotides are TGCAGTGCTAGAAGTCTAGAGAGTAGGTATGAGCAGTTCTTC. V usage is TRBV20-1 and J usage is TRBJ2-1, with D hard to call. Germline values: CDR1 DFQATT, CDR2 SNEGSKA (reference sequence). The ends were cut back, 2 bases at V and 8 bases at J, with 16 bases in the middle. The CDR3 runs to 14 residues.